This T cell receptor beta chain was sequenced during a study of blood T cell repertoires in COVID-19. Study at large: Sample material is recorded as cDNA or gDNA derived from T cells, B-cell-depleted T cells, or PBMCs.

The CDR3 has 18 amino acids. CDR1 and CDR2 from the germline V gene are SGHRS and YFSETQ. Sequencing used immunoSEQ multiplex PCR; TCRdb keeps in-frame clones, though not all of them. The sample shows 95,000 or so clones, approximately 79% of them seen only once. As concerns this clone: One end of the junction fails to match germline, which may point to a read error.

This clonotype was sampled from an elderly woman with active or convalescent COVID-19. The rearrangement uses TRBV5-1 and TRBJ2-3; 8 bases map to TRBD1. Sequencing was performed on peripheral blood. In DNA form, the CDR3 reads TGTGCCAGCAGCTTTGGTCAGGGGGCTGTTCTCAGCACAGATACGCAGTATTTT. Its translation is CASSFGQGAVLSTDTQYF.